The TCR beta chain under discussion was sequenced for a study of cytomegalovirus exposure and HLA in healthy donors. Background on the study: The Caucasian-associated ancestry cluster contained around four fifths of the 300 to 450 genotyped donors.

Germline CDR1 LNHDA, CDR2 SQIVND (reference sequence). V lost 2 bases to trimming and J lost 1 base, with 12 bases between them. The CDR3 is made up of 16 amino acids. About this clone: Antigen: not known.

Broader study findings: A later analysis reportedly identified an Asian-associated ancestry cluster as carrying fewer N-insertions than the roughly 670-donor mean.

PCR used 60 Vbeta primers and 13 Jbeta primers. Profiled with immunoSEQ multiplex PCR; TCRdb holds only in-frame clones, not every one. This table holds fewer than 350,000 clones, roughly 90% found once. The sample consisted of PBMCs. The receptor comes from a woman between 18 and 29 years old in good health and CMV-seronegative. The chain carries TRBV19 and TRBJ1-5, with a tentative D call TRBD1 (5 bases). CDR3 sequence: CASSILGGGSNQPQHF. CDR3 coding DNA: TGTGCCAGTAGTATATTGGGGGGAGGGAGCAATCAGCCCCAGCATTTT.